Below, one T cell receptor (beta chain) is given with its context. The data are from a study of technical replicates of blood from four donors. The length of the CDR3 is 15 residues. Germline loops: CDR1 SEHNR, CDR2 FQNEAQ (reference sequence). V was cut by 5 bases and J by 7 bases, with 21 bases left in between. Produced via immunoSEQ multiplex PCR; TCRdb's table is partial and in-frame only. The table includes under 90,000 clones, roughly 97% detected once. The V gene is TRBV7-9, the J gene TRBJ2-7, with D maybe TRBD2 (6 bases). The sequence was collected from a human donor in good health. Material for sequencing was T cells isolated from PBMCs. The CDR3: CASSPVRGMDWEQYF. Here the CDR3 DNA reads TGTGCCAGCAGCCCCGTCCGGGGGATGGACTGGGAGCAGTACTTC. Full variable domain (remainder filled in from reference TRBV7-9 and TRBJ2-7): DTGVSQNPRHKITKRGQNVTFRCDPISEHNRLYWYRQTLGQGPEFLTYFQNEAQLEKSRLLSDRFSAERPKGSFSTLEIQRTEQGDSAMYLCASSPVRGMDWEQYFGPGTRLTVT.